Each of the 30 T cell receptor beta chains below was sequenced from the same sample in a study of blood T cell repertoires in COVID-19. The assay was immunoSEQ multiplex PCR, and TCRdb's table has in-frame clones only and misses some. The table lists just over 650,000 clones, more than 80% of them singletons. The sequencing input was peripheral blood. The receptors were sampled from a young woman with acute or convalescent COVID-19.

The chain is built from TRBV11-3 and TRBJ2-3, with 9 bases aligning to TRBD1. Per germline, CDR1 SGHNT and CDR2 YENEEA. V shed 5 bases, J shed 0 bases, and the junction held 15 bases outside the gene matches. The CDR3 runs 19 residues. CDR3 in amino acids: CASSRTGTGYQTSTDTQYF. DNA for the CDR3: TGTGCCAGCAGCCGTACCGGGACAGGGTACCAGACTAGCACAGATACGCAGTATTTT. Variable domain in full (rest from reference TRBV11-3 and TRBJ2-3): EAGVVQSPRYKIIEKKQPVAFWCNPISGHNTLYWYLQNLGQGPELLIRYENEEAVDDSQLPKDRFSAERLKGVDSTLKIQPAELGDSAVYLCASSRTGTGYQTSTDTQYFGPGTRLTVL.

This chain connects TRBV30 to TRBJ2-1; the match to TRBD1 covers 10 bases. The CDR3 has 12 amino acids. Germline-derived CDR1 and CDR2 are GTSNPN and SVGIG (reference sequence). Losses at the gene ends were 2 bases for V and 15 bases for J; bases not matched to a gene: 7. The CDR3 is CAWSTRDRGPFF. In nucleotides, the CDR3 is TGTGCCTGGAGTACCCGGGACAGGGGTCCGTTCTTC.

This sequence joins TRBV11-2 and TRBJ2-7; TRBD1 matches at 8 bases. Germline V gene data show CDR1 as SGHAT and CDR2 as FQNNGV. V trimming: 1 base; J trimming: 3 bases; junction bases outside the gene matches: 17. The CDR3 is 19 amino acids. The CDR3 reads CASSLAPDRAEKFVYEQYF. In nucleotides, the CDR3 is TGTGCCAGCAGCTTAGCCCCGGACAGGGCTGAGAAGTTTGTCTACGAGCAGTACTTC.

The genes are TRBV4-3 and TRBJ1-1; D unresolved. From germline, CDR1 is LGHNA and CDR2 YSLEER. The CDR3 spans 15 residues. Trimming cost V 1 base and J 4 bases, with 13 bases left between them. CDR3 residues: CASSQGRVAGTEAFF. CDR3 nucleotides: TGCGCCAGCAGCCAAGGCCGGGTCGCCGGCACTGAAGCTTTCTTT.

This clone was recorded once. This chain connects TRBV7-9 to TRBJ2-5; TRBD2 aligns across 7 bases. This CDR3 spans 15 amino acids. The junction had 8 bases not matched to a gene; V was cut back by 5 bases and J by 2 bases. The germline V gene encodes CDR1 SEHNR and CDR2 FQNEAQ (reference sequence). CDR3 DNA sequence: TGTGCCAGCAGCCGCGGGACTATTACTCAAGAGACCCAGTACTTC. It is translated as CASSRGTITQETQYF.

This clone was detected once. The genes are TRBV19 and TRBJ2-7; weak D call: TRBD1 (6 bases). The CDR3 length is 14 residues. The V end was cut by 7 bases, the J end by 3 bases, with 16 bases between. From germline, CDR1 is LNHDA and CDR2 SQIVND (reference sequence). This chain's CDR3 is CASTARGQVYEQYF. DNA of the CDR3: TGTGCCAGTACCGCCCGGGGACAAGTCTACGAGCAGTACTTC.

V gene TRBV7-2 combines with J gene TRBJ2-4; D gene uncertain. The V end lost 6 bases, the J end lost 11 bases, and 14 bases lay between the germline ends. Germline-derived CDR1 and CDR2 are SGHTA and FQGNSA. CDR3 length: 12 amino acids. Here the CDR3 reads CASRSQVPVQYF. Written as DNA, the CDR3 is TGTGCCAGCAGATCTCAGGTTCCGGTTCAGTACTTC.

The chain carries TRBV7-9 and TRBJ2-6; 7 nucleotides align to TRBD2. The V gene's germline CDR1 is SEHNR and CDR2 FQNEAQ (reference sequence). The CDR3 has 17 residues. The junction had 9 bases not matched to a gene; V was cut back by 5 bases and J by 2 bases. CDR3 loop: CASSPPTAGAGANVLTF. The CDR3 nucleotides read TGTGCCAGCAGCCCCCCAACCGCGGGGGCTGGGGCCAACGTCCTGACTTTC.

This chain connects TRBV9 to TRBJ1-2; TRBD1 aligns across 8 bases. CDR3 length equals 15 residues. CDR1 is SGDLS and CDR2 is YYNGEE in the germline V gene. The V and J ends lost 4 bases and 4 bases, in that order; junction bases with no gene match: 9. The CDR3 DNA is TGTGCCAGCAGCACCGGACAGGGTTCGGGCTATGGCTACACCTTC. Protein product: CASSTGQGSGYGYTF.

The V call is TRBV20-1, the J call TRBJ2-1; no firm D call. This CDR3 contains 11 residues. CDR1 is DFQATT and CDR2 is SNEGSKA in the germline V gene (reference sequence). Deletions cut 4 bases from V and 10 bases from J, with 11 bases between. CDR3 amino acids: CSATNREEQFF. CDR3 DNA: TGCAGTGCTACAAATCGAGAAGAGCAGTTCTTC.

This chain connects TRBV5-1 to TRBJ2-1, with 11 bases that match TRBD2. The V segment lost 0 bases and the J segment 0 bases; nucleotides outside the gene matches: 5. Germline V CDR1 and CDR2: SGHRS, YFSETQ. The CDR3 runs to 18 residues. This chain's CDR3 is CASSLELAGAFSYNEQFF. The CDR3 coding sequence is TGCGCCAGCAGCTTGGAACTAGCGGGGGCCTTCTCCTACAATGAGCAGTTCTTC.

The gene calls are TRBV18 and TRBJ1-2, with TRBD1 matching over 7 bases. V lost 3 bases, J lost 4 bases, and 8 bases stayed unmatched. The CDR3 loop spans 15 amino acids. CDR1 and CDR2 (germline): KGHSH, LQKENI. CDR3 protein: CASSPDAGGFYGYTF. The CDR3 region has the DNA TGTGCCAGCTCACCTGATGCAGGGGGATTCTATGGCTACACCTTC.

This clone was picked up one time. J is TRBJ1-1 and V is TRBV4-3; tentative D call: TRBD1 (6 bases). This CDR3 is built from 16 residues. Trimming took off 1 base at V and 0 bases at J, with 12 bases between the two ends. Germline V gives CDR1 LGHNA, CDR2 YSLEER. The CDR3 bases are TGCGCCAGCAGCCAAGGGGCAGGGGACATGAACACTGAAGCTTTCTTT. Protein: CASSQGAGDMNTEAFF.

The V and J genes are TRBV7-2 and TRBJ1-6; 7 nucleotides agree with TRBD1. Germline V gene data show CDR1 as SGHTA and CDR2 as FQGNSA. The CDR3 runs 15 residues. V was pared by 5 bases and J by 8 bases, with 9 bases of the junction left unmatched. CDR3 in amino acids: CASSLSGQRYSPLHF. The DNA of the CDR3 is TGTGCCAGCAGCCTGTCGGGACAGAGGTATTCACCCCTCCACTTT. The variable domain in full, with the rest retrieved from reference TRBV7-2 and TRBJ1-6, is GAGVSQSPSNKVTEKGKDVELRCDPISGHTALYWYRQSLGQGLEFLIYFQGNSAPDKSGLPSDRFSAERTGGSVSTLTIQRTQQEDSAVYLCASSLSGQRYSPLHFGNGTRLTVT.

This chain connects TRBV24-1 to TRBJ2-7; a weak D match, TRBD1 (5 bases). V lost 1 base, J lost 2 bases, and 8 bases lay in between. The CDR3 contains 14 residues. Germline loops: CDR1 KGHDR, CDR2 SFDVKD. CDR3 sequence reads: CATSDLRQPYEQYF. CDR3 in DNA: TGTGCCACCAGTGATTTAAGACAGCCCTACGAGCAGTACTTC.

The rearrangement joins TRBV7-8 to TRBJ2-7, with TRBD2 matching over 10 bases. V dropped 1 base and J dropped 5; count of bases not matched to a gene: 8. Germline CDR1 SGHVS, CDR2 FQNEAQ. The CDR3 has 16 residues. The CDR3 coding sequence is TGTGCCAGCAGCTTAGAACTTGGGACTAGCGTCCACGAGCAGTACTTC. Its translation: CASSLELGTSVHEQYF. Based on the CDR3 plus reference TRBV7-8 and TRBJ2-7, the full variable domain is GAGVSQSPRYKVAKRGQDVALRCDPISGHVSLFWYQQALGQGPEFLTYFQNEAQLDKSGLPSDRFFAERPEGSVSTLKIQRTQQEDSAVYLCASSLELGTSVHEQYFGPGTRLTVT.

This chain joins TRBV10-3 and TRBJ2-2; tentatively, D is TRBD1 (5 bases). Trimming removed 4 bases at V and 0 bases at J, with 6 bases between. Germline CDR1 is ENHRY and CDR2 is SYGVKD. The CDR3 covers 14 residues. CDR3 coding DNA: TGTGCCATCAGTGTGGGGCCGAACACCGGGGAGCTGTTTTTT. Protein product: CAISVGPNTGELFF.

The chain carries TRBV18 and TRBJ2-1; 8 nucleotides align to TRBD2. CDR3 length: 15 amino acids. The ends lost 6 bases at V and 2 bases at J; junction bases unmatched: 6. Germline V gene lookup returns CDR1 KGHSH and CDR2 LQKENI. The CDR3 DNA reads TGTGCCAGCTCGGGGGTAGCGGGGACCTACAATGAGCAGTTCTTC. Its protein is CASSGVAGTYNEQFF. Filled out from reference TRBV18 and TRBJ2-1, the complete variable domain reads NAGVMQNPRHLVRRRGQEARLRCSPMKGHSHVYWYRQLPEEGLKFMVYLQKENIIDESGMPKERFSAEFPKEGPSILRIQQVVRGDSAAYFCASSGVAGTYNEQFFGPGTRLTVL.

The CDR3: CASSLLIQGHNQPQHF. CDR3 sequence (DNA): TGTGCCAGCAGCTTATTGATACAGGGACATAATCAGCCCCAGCATTTT. J is TRBJ1-5 and V is TRBV7-9; weak D call: TRBD1 (6 bases). Per germline, CDR1 SEHNR and CDR2 FQNEAQ (reference sequence). CDR3 length equals 16 residues. V shed 2 bases and J shed 4 bases, with 15 bases lying between them. The full variable domain, in which reference TRBV7-9 and TRBJ1-5 provide the parts outside the CDR3, is DTGVSQNPRHKITKRGQNVTFRCDPISEHNRLYWYRQTLGQGPEFLTYFQNEAQLEKSRLLSDRFSAERPKGSFSTLEIQRTEQGDSAMYLCASSLLIQGHNQPQHFGDGTRLSIL.

This clone was recorded only once. The chain employs TRBV10-3 and TRBJ2-7; a possible D gene is TRBD1 (5 bases). In germline, CDR1 is ENHRY, CDR2 SYGVKD. The CDR3 covers 15 residues. V was trimmed by 3 bases and J by 7 bases, leaving 19 bases between them. The CDR3: CAISDIYQGRDEQYF. The CDR3 DNA sequence: TGTGCCATCAGTGACATTTATCAGGGTCGCGATGAGCAGTACTTC.

The chain joins TRBV6-5 to TRBJ1-2, with D possibly TRBD1 on 5 matching bases. The V end lost 7 bases, the J end lost 4 bases, and 16 bases lay between the germline ends. This CDR3 region has 14 residues. Per germline, CDR1 MNHEY and CDR2 SVGAGI. The CDR3 sequence: CASTWGGMSYGYTF. DNA for the CDR3: TGTGCCAGCACTTGGGGGGGGATGAGCTATGGCTACACCTTC.

This chain joins TRBV7-3 and TRBJ1-2, with 7 bases matching TRBD1. This CDR3 is 13 amino acids long. Germline V gene sequence: CDR1 SGHTA, CDR2 FQGTGA. Unmatched junction bases numbered 2, after V lost 5 bases and J lost 2 bases. CDR3 DNA: TGTGCCAGCAGCCCGGGACAGAACTATGGCTACACCTTC. This codes for CASSPGQNYGYTF.

Details on this clone: A junction end diverges from the germline sequence, so it may reflect a read error. The CDR3 DNA reads as TGTGCCAGCAGCCAAGGGACTGGACAGGGCAGAAACTTC. Protein sequence: CASSQGTGQGRNF. The chain joins TRBV6-5 to TRBJ2-7; TRBD1 aligns across 8 bases. CDR3 size: 13 residues. CDR1 is MNHEY and CDR2 is SVGAGI in the germline V gene.

The CDR3 loop is CASSPQGTPNYGYTF. As DNA, the CDR3 is TGTGCCAGCAGCCCACAAGGGACACCTAACTATGGCTACACCTTC. The rearrangement links TRBV5-5 to TRBJ1-2; TRBD1 might be the D (6 bases). The CDR3 totals 15 residues. Per the germline V gene, CDR1 is SGHKS and CDR2 is YYEKEE (reference sequence). Deletions cut 4 bases from V and 0 bases from J, with 13 bases between.

The CDR3 here is CASSPPTGGKANYGYTF. CDR3 DNA: TGTGCCAGCTCACCACCTACAGGGGGGAAGGCTAACTATGGCTACACCTTC. This chain uses TRBV18 with TRBJ1-2; 8 nucleotides align to TRBD1. The V segment lost 0 bases and the J segment 0 bases; nucleotides outside the gene matches: 6. The CDR3 covers 17 residues. Germline lookup yields CDR1 KGHSH and CDR2 LQKENI.

This chain uses TRBV19 with TRBJ1-6, with TRBD1 matching over 10 bases. V lost 4 bases and J lost 3; bases outside the gene matches: 6. Germline values: CDR1 LNHDA, CDR2 SQIVND (reference sequence). The CDR3 sequence is 17 residues long. The CDR3, as DNA: TGTGCCAGTAGTACAAGGACAGGGGGGGGCTATAATTCACCCCTCCACTTT. Amino acids: CASSTRTGGGYNSPLHF.

J is TRBJ1-5 and V is TRBV6-5, with 8 nucleotides matching TRBD1. This CDR3 is 13 amino acids long. Germline V gives CDR1 MNHEY, CDR2 SVGAGI. Unmatched junction bases numbered 7, after V lost 6 bases and J lost 9 bases. The DNA for the CDR3 is TGTGCCAGCAGGACAGGGGCCTCGTGGCCCCAGCATTTT. This codes for CASRTGASWPQHF.

The chain recombines TRBV27 with TRBJ1-5; D gene unclear. The V and J ends lost 5 bases and 5 bases respectively, with 13 bases between them. The CDR3 is 14 amino acids. Looked up from germline, CDR1 is MNHEY and CDR2 is SMNVEV (reference sequence). The CDR3 DNA reads TGTGCCAGCAGTAACCGGGGAAGCCATCAGCCCCAGCATTTT. Translation: CASSNRGSHQPQHF.

This chain connects TRBV28 to TRBJ1-2; 10 nucleotides match TRBD1. V lost 5 bases and J lost 6; bases outside the gene matches: 9. The CDR3 covers 15 residues. Germline V lookup: CDR1 MDHEN, CDR2 SYDVKM. The CDR3 loop reads CASSRDRGPRDGYTF. In DNA, the CDR3 is TGTGCCAGCAGTCGCGACAGGGGGCCACGGGATGGCTACACCTTC.

V usage is TRBV11-2 and J usage is TRBJ1-4, with TRBD1 identical over 7 bases. Losses at the gene ends were 5 bases for V and 7 bases for J; bases not matched to a gene: 13. The V gene's germline CDR1 is SGHAT and CDR2 FQNNGV. The CDR3 runs to 16 residues. The CDR3 DNA is TGTGCCAGCAGCCCCCAGGCAGGGGGTTTGGGTGAAAAACTGTTTTTT. Translated, it gives CASSPQAGGLGEKLFF. Full variable domain (missing parts from reference TRBV11-2 and TRBJ1-4): EAGVAQSPRYKIIEKRQSVAFWCNPISGHATLYWYQQILGQGPKLLIQFQNNGVVDDSQLPKDRFSAERLKGVDSTLKIQPAKLEDSAVYLCASSPQAGGLGEKLFFGSGTQLSVL.